This T cell receptor beta chain stems from a study of blood T cell repertoires in COVID-19. The assay was immunoSEQ multiplex PCR, and TCRdb's table has in-frame clones only and misses some. The sample includes nearly 400,000 clones, about nine tenths of them seen just once. This CDR3 has 15 amino acids. Trimming stripped 3 bases from V and 2 bases from J, with 11 bases between. Germline V CDR1 and CDR2: MGHDK, SYGVNS. This TCR came from a woman aged 25 to 39 who had recovered from COVID-19. The V call is TRBV25-1, the J call TRBJ1-3; a weak D match, TRBD1 (5 bases). Sequencing was carried out using PBMCs or T cells enriched from blood (not recorded which). The CDR3 is CASSDLRGTGNTIYF. CDR3 in DNA: TGTGCCAGCAGTGACCTCCGGGGGACTGGAAACACCATATATTTT.